One sample yielded the 30 T cell receptor beta chains listed below, sequenced in a study of cytomegalovirus exposure and HLA in healthy donors. PCR was performed using 60 Vbeta and 13 Jbeta primers. Libraries were prepared by immunoSEQ multiplex PCR; TCRdb keeps only in-frame clonotypes and omits some of them. The table lists approximately 160,000 clones, about 71% of them singletons. Sequencing used PBMCs. The receptors were gathered from a woman aged 35 to 49 in good health and CMV-seropositive.

This clone was counted a few times. V gene TRBV19 combines with J gene TRBJ2-1; a weak D match, TRBD2 (6 bases). Trimming cost V 2 bases and J 8 bases, with 16 bases left between them. The CDR3 is 15 residues long. Germline V gene lookup returns CDR1 LNHDA and CDR2 SQIVND (reference sequence). This CDR3 reads CASSIIAEGRDEQFF. CDR3 DNA: TGTGCCAGTAGTATAATAGCGGAGGGAAGGGATGAGCAGTTCTTC.

The chain couples TRBV7-9 to TRBJ1-1; no firm D call. This CDR3 is 13 amino acids long. Trimming removed 1 base from V and 5 bases from J, with 8 bases in between. The germline gives CDR1 SEHNR, CDR2 FQNEAQ (reference sequence). The CDR3 DNA is TGTGCCAGCAGCTTAGTTCCGGTTACTGAAGCTTTCTTT. It is translated as CASSLVPVTEAFF.

This chain connects TRBV6-1 to TRBJ1-5; D ambiguous. Trimming took 7 bases from V and 1 from J, leaving 14 bases between them. Looked up from germline, CDR1 is MNHNS and CDR2 is SASEGT. The CDR3 loop spans 15 amino acids. CDR3 sequence: CASNEPGLSNQPQHF. Here the CDR3 DNA reads TGTGCCAGCAATGAGCCGGGGTTGAGCAATCAGCCCCAGCATTTT.

The chain employs TRBV7-9 and TRBJ1-2, with D maybe TRBD1 (6 bases). The V gene lost 5 bases and the J gene lost 5 bases, with 15 bases spanning the gap. Germline V gene lookup returns CDR1 SEHNR and CDR2 FQNEAQ (reference sequence). This CDR3 is 14 amino acids long. As DNA, the CDR3 is TGTGCCAGCAGCGGAGCCGGGACAAAGTATGGCTACACCTTC. Amino acid sequence: CASSGAGTKYGYTF.

The genes are TRBV20-1 and TRBJ1-1, with 8 nucleotides matching TRBD1. This CDR3 has 11 residues. CDR1 is DFQATT, CDR2 SNEGSKA, per germline (reference sequence). The V and J ends lost 3 bases and 12 bases, in that order; junction bases with no gene match: 6. This CDR3 reads CSASYDRGTFF. The CDR3, as DNA: TGCAGTGCTAGTTATGACAGGGGAACTTTCTTT.

The chain uses TRBV18 and TRBJ2-1; possible D gene TRBD2, 6 bases. This CDR3 has 16 amino acids. Germline CDR1 is KGHSH and CDR2 is LQKENI. Trimming removed 3 bases from V and 3 bases from J, with 15 bases in between. CDR3 coding DNA: TGTGCCAGCTCACCTATGGGCGGGATGGTCTACAATGAGCAGTTCTTC. This gives the protein CASSPMGGMVYNEQFF.

The V and J genes are TRBV5-8 and TRBJ1-1, with D possibly TRBD1 on 6 matching bases. Per germline, CDR1 SGHTS and CDR2 YDEGEE. The V gene lost 0 bases and the J gene lost 5 bases, with 8 bases spanning the gap. The CDR3 totals 13 residues. The CDR3 sequence: CASSLDRVTEAFF. The CDR3 DNA reads TGTGCCAGCAGCTTGGACAGGGTAACTGAAGCTTTCTTT.

V and J are TRBV5-1 and TRBJ2-5, with TRBD1 matching over 7 bases. V was clipped by 2 bases and J by 5 bases; unmatched bases: 3. Germline CDR1 and CDR2: SGHRS and YFSETQ. This CDR3 is 13 amino acids long. In DNA, the CDR3 is TGCGCCAGCAGCTTCGGACAGGCGGAGACCCAGTACTTC. Residues: CASSFGQAETQYF.

This chain links TRBV5-4 with TRBJ2-5; 9 nucleotides agree with TRBD1. After removal of 0 bases from V and 2 bases from J, the junction contained 8 bases not matched to a gene. CDR3 length: 17 residues. Germline CDR1 and CDR2: SGHNT and YYREEE (reference sequence). Here the CDR3 DNA reads TGTGCCAGCAGCTTGGATGGGACAGGGAAATTACAAGAGACCCAGTACTTC. It translates to CASSLDGTGKLQETQYF.

CDR3 protein: CASSQTGGLDSPLHF. The CDR3 DNA reads TGCGCCAGCAGCCAGACAGGGGGCCTTGATTCACCCCTCCACTTT. The rearrangement uses TRBV4-3 and TRBJ1-6; 10 positions agree with TRBD1. The junction had 4 bases not matched to a gene; V was cut back by 3 bases and J by 8 bases. CDR1 and CDR2 (germline): LGHNA, YSLEER. CDR3 size: 15 residues.

This chain joins TRBV7-3 and TRBJ2-2; perhaps TRBD2 as D (6 bases). V was clipped by 3 bases and J by 0 bases, with 8 bases between them. The CDR3 spans 15 residues. CDR1 SGHTA and CDR2 FQGTGA come from the germline V gene. The CDR3 DNA reads as TGTGCCAGCAGCTTGGGGGGAACGAACACCGGGGAGCTGTTTTTT. Its translation is CASSLGGTNTGELFF.

This clone was picked up one time. CDR3 coding DNA: TGTGCCAGCAGCCCAGGGGGATCGGGCTACGAGCAGTACTTC. This translates into CASSPGGSGYEQYF. This chain joins TRBV7-9 and TRBJ2-7; 7 bases are shared with TRBD1. Germline V gene sequence: CDR1 SEHNR, CDR2 FQNEAQ (reference sequence). The CDR3 length is 14 residues. V was pared by 5 bases and J by 3 bases, with 7 bases of the junction left unmatched.

This rearrangement joins TRBV7-2 to TRBJ2-7, with 7 bases that match TRBD2. CDR1 and CDR2 (germline): SGHTA, FQGNSA. V lost 1 base and J lost 6; bases outside the gene matches: 6. The CDR3 loop spans 14 amino acids. The CDR3 spells CASSLGTRSCEQYF. The CDR3 DNA follows: TGTGCCAGCAGCTTAGGGACTAGGTCTTGCGAGCAGTACTTC.

This clone was observed a handful of times. The chain uses TRBV7-9 and TRBJ2-5; 10 bases fit TRBD2. The last part of the DNA fits TRBJ2-7 better; the J call may be wrong. The germline gives CDR1 SEHNR, CDR2 FQNEAQ (reference sequence). This CDR3 has 14 residues. CDR3 sequence reads: CASSLSGGAVEQYF. CDR3 DNA sequence: TGTGCCAGCAGCCTCAGCGGGGGGGCAGTCGAGCAGTACTTC.

A few counts support this clone. This rearrangement joins TRBV6-6 to TRBJ1-2, with TRBD1 as a possible D gene (5 bases). This CDR3 is built from 14 residues. Germline CDR1 is MNHNY and CDR2 is SVGAGI (reference sequence). The V end lost 6 bases, the J end lost 0 bases, and 11 bases lay between the germline ends. CDR3 sequence: CASSGGTANYGYTF. DNA of the CDR3: TGTGCCAGCAGCGGGGGGACGGCTAACTATGGCTACACCTTC.

The chain combines TRBV19 with TRBJ2-3; 8 bases agree with TRBD1. The V and J ends lost 3 bases and 5 bases, in that order; junction bases with no gene match: 13. There are 17 residues in the CDR3. The germline V gene encodes CDR1 LNHDA and CDR2 SQIVND (reference sequence). The CDR3 sequence: CASSMSLGRGRIDTQYF. CDR3 nucleotide sequence: TGTGCCAGTAGTATGTCCCTAGGCAGGGGGCGAATAGATACGCAGTATTTT.

This chain connects TRBV15 to TRBJ1-6; D is unclear. Germline V gene data show CDR1 as LNHNV and CDR2 as YYDKDF (reference sequence). Trimming pared 0 bases from V and 7 bases from J, leaving 10 bases between. The CDR3 consists of 15 residues. CDR3 residues: CATSREASGNSPLHF. The CDR3, as DNA: TGTGCCACCAGCAGAGAGGCCTCGGGGAATTCACCCCTCCACTTT.

The V call is TRBV28, the J call TRBJ2-6; 7 positions match TRBD1. V shed 3 bases, J shed 0 bases, and the junction held 2 bases outside the gene matches. In germline, CDR1 is MDHEN, CDR2 SYDVKM. This CDR3 spans 16 amino acids. CDR3 coding DNA: TGTGCCAGCAGTTTGGGGGACAGCTCTGGGGCCAACGTCCTGACTTTC. As protein: CASSLGDSSGANVLTF. Looking up the rest from reference TRBV28 and TRBJ2-6 gives the full variable domain: DVKVTQSSRYLVKRTGEKVFLECVQDMDHENMFWYRQDPGLGLRLIYFSYDVKMKEKGDIPEGYSVSREKKERFSLILESASTNQTSMYLCASSLGDSSGANVLTFGAGSRLTVL.

The chain recombines TRBV18 with TRBJ1-3, with 8 bases that match TRBD1. The CDR3 is 16 amino acids. The junction had 8 bases not matched to a gene; V was cut back by 3 bases and J by 4 bases. The germline V gene has CDR1 KGHSH and CDR2 LQKENI. This CDR3 reads CASSPSWTGMGNTIYF. The DNA of the CDR3 is TGTGCCAGCTCACCCTCATGGACAGGGATGGGAAACACCATATATTTT.

This clone was counted only a few times. This chain joins TRBV9 and TRBJ2-4, with TRBD2 matching 13 bases. Trimming removed 4 bases from V and 7 bases from J; junction bases left unmatched: 5. The CDR3 has 15 amino acids. Germline assignment: CDR1 SGDLS and CDR2 YYNGEE. CDR3 bases: TGTGCCAGCAGCCCGGGACTAGCGGGAACTAACATTCAGTACTTC. It is translated as CASSPGLAGTNIQYF.

This chain links TRBV5-7 with TRBJ1-2; TRBD1 aligns across 8 bases. TRBV5-7 is annotated as an ORF whose role is uncertain. The CDR3 consists of 15 residues. Trimming removed 1 base from V and 5 bases from J; junction bases left unmatched: 7. The CDR3 sequence: CASSLNRGFIYGYTF. In DNA form, the CDR3 reads TGTGCCAGCAGCTTGAACAGGGGGTTCATTTATGGCTACACCTTC.

Worth noting for this clone: The junction and the germline gene differ at one end; a read error may be behind it. This chain links TRBV4-3 with TRBJ1-2; TRBD1 aligns across 8 bases. The germline V gene encodes CDR1 LGHNA and CDR2 YSLEER. There are 14 residues in the CDR3. The CDR3 loop is CASSPSGGDYGYPF. The DNA for the CDR3 is TGCGCCAGCAGCCCTTCAGGGGGCGACTATGGCTACCCCTTC.

The chain joins TRBV9 to TRBJ2-1; no clear D gene. Germline V gives CDR1 SGDLS, CDR2 YYNGEE. Trimming removed 4 bases from V and 0 bases from J, with 5 bases in between. The CDR3 has 13 residues. DNA of the CDR3: TGTGCCAGCAGCCCTTTCTCCTACAATGAGCAGTTCTTC. This gives the protein CASSPFSYNEQFF.

V is TRBV28 and J is TRBJ1-1; D is unresolved. The CDR3 runs 15 residues. Germline CDR1 and CDR2: MDHEN and SYDVKM. V lost 5 bases and J lost 4, with 17 bases in between. This chain's CDR3 is CASSPHDGRGTEAFF. The CDR3 DNA is TGTGCCAGCAGTCCCCACGACGGGCGGGGCACTGAAGCTTTCTTT.

The chain links TRBV6-5 to TRBJ2-3; the match to TRBD2 covers 8 bases. Germline CDR1 is MNHEY and CDR2 is SVGAGI. With V trimmed by 4 bases and J by 3 bases, 9 bases remained unmatched. The CDR3 is 16 residues long. CDR3 sequence reads: CASSSTAGVFTDTQYF. The CDR3 DNA follows: TGTGCCAGCAGTTCAACAGCGGGAGTGTTTACAGATACGCAGTATTTT.

V usage is TRBV7-2 and J usage is TRBJ1-2; D remains unclear. Germline lookup yields CDR1 SGHTA and CDR2 FQGNSA. V lost 5 bases, J lost 8 bases, and 18 bases lay in between. The CDR3 extends over 14 amino acids. CDR3 DNA: TGTGCCAGCAGCCGTCAACCGGAAAGGGAGGGCTACACCTTC. This translates into CASSRQPEREGYTF.

This clone has more than one count but fewer than ten. The junction differs from germline at one of its ends, possibly a read error. The chain combines TRBV7-9 with TRBJ2-7, with TRBD1 as a possible D gene (6 bases). Germline V CDR1 and CDR2: SEHNR, FQNEAQ (reference sequence). This CDR3 contains 14 residues. The CDR3 nucleotides read TGTTCCAGCAGCTTAACAGGGACCGCCTACGAGCAGTACTTC. Translated: CSSSLTGTAYEQYF.

This clone was counted once. This sequence joins TRBV28 and TRBJ2-1; a weak D match, TRBD2 (5 bases). Germline V lookup: CDR1 MDHEN, CDR2 SYDVKM. The CDR3 is 15 residues long. The V end was cut by 6 bases, the J end by 2 bases, with 14 bases between. DNA of the CDR3: TGTGCCAGCAGCTTTCAGGACTCCACCTACAATGAGCAGTTCTTC. Translated: CASSFQDSTYNEQFF. Full variable domain (rest looked up from reference TRBV28 and TRBJ2-1): DVKVTQSSRYLVKRTGEKVFLECVQDMDHENMFWYRQDPGLGLRLIYFSYDVKMKEKGDIPEGYSVSREKKERFSLILESASTNQTSMYLCASSFQDSTYNEQFFGPGTRLTVL.

The rearrangement joins TRBV9 to TRBJ2-1; the match to TRBD2 covers 8 bases. CDR3 length equals 16 residues. Germline loops: CDR1 SGDLS, CDR2 YYNGEE. The V and J ends lost 2 bases and 6 bases, in that order; junction bases with no gene match: 10. CDR3 in DNA: TGTGCCAGCAGCGTCCCAACGGGGGGGTACCCCAATGAGCAGTTCTTC. This sequence encodes CASSVPTGGYPNEQFF.

This clone was counted only a few times. The chain carries TRBV19 and TRBJ1-1; 7 bases map to TRBD1. The CDR3 has 14 residues. The J segment lost 5 bases and the V segment lost 5 bases, leaving 8 bases of the junction unmatched. Germline V gene lookup returns CDR1 LNHDA and CDR2 SQIVND (reference sequence). The CDR3 DNA sequence: TGTGCCAGTAGTTCGGGACAGTATTCGACTGAAGCTTTCTTT. Translation gives CASSSGQYSTEAFF.